This TCR beta chain was identified during a study of T cell responses to AZD1222 COVID-19 vaccine. The germline V gene encodes CDR1 SNHLY and CDR2 FYNNEI. The CDR3 totals 13 residues. V lost 7 bases, J lost 3 bases, and 4 bases stayed unmatched. Regarding the study as a whole: In all cases, repertoires were sampled only after the peak T cell response. Across the whole spike, CD4 TCRs peaked at regions 160-218 and 743-854. Baseline testing showed seropositivity in only six or seven AZD1222 recipients.

Comment on this clone: Its antigen is still unknown.

Clones were read by immunoSEQ multiplex PCR, and TCRdb kept only the in-frame ones, dropping some. This sample has about 150,000 clones, with more than 75% found just once. The chain employs TRBV2 and TRBJ2-7; the match to TRBD1 covers 9 bases. Specimen: peripheral blood, collected 28 days after the second AZD1222 dose. The source of this sequence is an adult who received the AZD1222 COVID-19 vaccine. CDR3 loop: CASKGQGVYEQYF. CDR3 sequence (DNA): TGTGCCAGCAAGGGACAGGGCGTCTACGAGCAGTACTTC. The full variable domain, in which reference TRBV2 and TRBJ2-7 provide the parts outside the CDR3, is EPEVTQTPSHQVTQMGQEVILRCVPISNHLYFYWYRQILGQKVEFLVSFYNNEISEKSEIFDDQFSVERPDGSNFTLKIRSTKLEDSAMYFCASKGQGVYEQYFGPGTRLTVT.